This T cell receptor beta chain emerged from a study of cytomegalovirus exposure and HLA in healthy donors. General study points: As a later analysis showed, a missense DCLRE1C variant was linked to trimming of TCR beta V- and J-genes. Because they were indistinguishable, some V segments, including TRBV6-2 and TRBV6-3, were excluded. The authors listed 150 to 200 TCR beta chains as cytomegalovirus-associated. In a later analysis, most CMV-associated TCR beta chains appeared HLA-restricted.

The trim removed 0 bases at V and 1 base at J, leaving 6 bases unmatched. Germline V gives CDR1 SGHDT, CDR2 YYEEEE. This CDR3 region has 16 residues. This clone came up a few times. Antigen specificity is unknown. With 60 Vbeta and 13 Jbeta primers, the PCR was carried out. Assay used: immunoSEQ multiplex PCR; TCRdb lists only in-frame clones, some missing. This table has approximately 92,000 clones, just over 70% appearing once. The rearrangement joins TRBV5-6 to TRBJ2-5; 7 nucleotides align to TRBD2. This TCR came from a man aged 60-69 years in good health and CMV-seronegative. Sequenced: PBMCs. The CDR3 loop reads CASSLGASGPQETQYF. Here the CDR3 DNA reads TGTGCCAGCAGCTTGGGGGCTAGCGGACCCCAAGAGACCCAGTACTTC.